These 15 T cell receptor beta chains were sequenced from one sample in a study of blood T cell repertoires in COVID-19. Assay: immunoSEQ multiplex PCR; the TCRdb copy retains only in-frame clones and omits some. The sample holds approximately 130,000 clones; around 83% are singletons and the top ten take 5.9%. Source material: peripheral blood. The receptors were sampled from a man aged 80 or over with active or convalescent COVID-19.

The CDR3 region has the DNA TGCGCCAGCAGCCTCTACAATGAGCAGTTCTTC. Translated: CASSLYNEQFF. The chain recombines TRBV5-1 with TRBJ2-1; D call uncertain. This CDR3 has 11 amino acids. V was trimmed by 4 bases and J by 3 bases, leaving 2 bases between them. The germline gives CDR1 SGHRS, CDR2 YFSETQ. Full variable domain (outside the CDR3, taken from reference TRBV5-1 and TRBJ2-1): KAGVTQTPRYLIKTRGQQVTLSCSPISGHRSVSWYQQTPGQGLQFLFEYFSETQRNKGNFPGRFSGRQFSNSRSEMNVSTLELGDSALYLCASSLYNEQFFGPGTRLTVL.

The V and J genes are TRBV27 and TRBJ1-5; the match to TRBD1 covers 10 bases. CDR3 size: 16 residues. The germline V gene encodes CDR1 MNHEY and CDR2 SMNVEV (reference sequence). V dropped 6 bases and J dropped 2; count of bases not matched to a gene: 7. CDR3 in DNA: TGTGCCAGCAGGACGACAGGGGGCTACGGCAATCAGCCCCAGCATTTT. Protein product: CASRTTGGYGNQPQHF.

This clone occurred once. The chain has TRBV10-3 and TRBJ1-5; the D is unclear. V was cut by 0 bases and J by 1 base, with 4 bases left in between. Germline V gives CDR1 ENHRY, CDR2 SYGVKD. This CDR3 is built from 14 residues. CDR3 DNA: TGTGCCATCAGTGAGTCGGGCAGCAATCAGCCCCAGCATTTT. Protein sequence: CAISESGSNQPQHF.

V is TRBV7-6 and J is TRBJ2-2; perhaps TRBD2 as D (6 bases). Germline CDR1 is SGHVS and CDR2 is FNYEAQ. CDR3 length: 15 amino acids. Trimming left V 5 bases short and J 7 bases short, with 17 bases between. The CDR3 coding sequence is TGTGCCAGCAGCCTGGGACCTAGCGAGGGCGGGGAGCTGTTTTTT. Residues: CASSLGPSEGGELFF.

This chain uses TRBV2 with TRBJ1-6; 7 bases agree with TRBD1. Unmatched junction bases numbered 7, after V lost 6 bases and J lost 2 bases. The CDR3 contains 16 residues. Looked up from germline, CDR1 is SNHLY and CDR2 is FYNNEI. The CDR3 reads CASSDDRATYNSPLHF. The CDR3 DNA reads as TGTGCCAGCAGCGACGACAGGGCAACCTATAATTCACCCCTCCACTTT.

The rearrangement links TRBV9 to TRBJ1-4, with TRBD1 identical over 7 bases. Germline V gene data show CDR1 as SGDLS and CDR2 as YYNGEE. J was trimmed by 8 bases and V by 0 bases; bases with no gene match: 4. The CDR3 runs to 14 residues. The DNA of the CDR3 is TGTGCCAGCAGCGTAGAACAGGGGAACGAAAAACTGTTTTTT. This sequence encodes CASSVEQGNEKLFF.

The chain has TRBV11-2 and TRBJ2-7, with TRBD1 matching 7 bases. The germline V gene encodes CDR1 SGHAT and CDR2 FQNNGV. The CDR3 is 14 residues long. J gave up 6 bases and V 3 bases, and 8 bases lay outside the gene matches. This CDR3 reads CASSFTGTAVEQYF. CDR3 nucleotides: TGTGCCAGCAGCTTCACCGGGACAGCGGTCGAGCAGTACTTC. The full variable domain, rest sourced from reference TRBV11-2 and TRBJ2-7, is EAGVAQSPRYKIIEKRQSVAFWCNPISGHATLYWYQQILGQGPKLLIQFQNNGVVDDSQLPKDRFSAERLKGVDSTLKIQPAKLEDSAVYLCASSFTGTAVEQYFGPGTRLTVT.

The rearrangement uses TRBV6-5 and TRBJ2-7, with 9 nucleotides matching TRBD1. V lost 8 bases and J lost 0; bases outside the gene matches: 5. The CDR3 contains 14 residues. Germline V gene sequence: CDR1 MNHEY, CDR2 SVGAGI. CDR3 loop: CASEGTGSSYEQYF. In DNA form, the CDR3 reads TGTGCCAGCGAGGGGACAGGGAGCTCCTACGAGCAGTACTTC.

The chain couples TRBV11-3 to TRBJ2-2; TRBD1 matches at 12 bases. V lost 1 base and J lost 2; bases outside the gene matches: 5. The CDR3 consists of 18 residues. Germline V gene lookup returns CDR1 SGHNT and CDR2 YENEEA. CDR3 amino acids: CASSLGSGTGGNTGELFF. The CDR3 DNA reads TGTGCCAGCAGCTTAGGTTCCGGGACAGGGGGCAACACCGGGGAGCTGTTTTTT.

The chain joins TRBV4-2 to TRBJ2-3; the match to TRBD2 covers 7 bases. The CDR3 loop spans 13 amino acids. Germline CDR1 is LGHNA and CDR2 is YNFKEQ. Losses at the gene ends were 6 bases for V and 2 bases for J; bases not matched to a gene: 2. CDR3 in amino acids: CASRSGATDTQYF. The CDR3 DNA reads as TGTGCCAGCAGGAGCGGGGCCACAGATACGCAGTATTTT.

This clone was seen only once. This sequence joins TRBV7-8 and TRBJ2-3; 12 nucleotides align to TRBD1. The ends lost 5 bases at V and 6 bases at J; junction bases unmatched: 12. The CDR3 consists of 17 residues. The germline V gene has CDR1 SGHVS and CDR2 FQNEAQ. CDR3 residues: CASSQPTTGTGGDTQYF. DNA for the CDR3: TGTGCCAGCAGCCAACCCACCACCGGGACAGGGGGCGATACGCAGTATTTT.

J is TRBJ2-1 and V is TRBV5-8; TRBD2 matches at 10 bases. Trimming removed 7 bases from V and 5 bases from J; junction bases left unmatched: 15. This CDR3 is built from 17 residues. Germline CDR1 reads SGHTS; CDR2 reads YDEGEE. The CDR3 DNA reads as TGTGCCAGCCCACGGGCTTATTTGACTAGCGGGCACAATGAGCAGTTCTTC. Translated, it gives CASPRAYLTSGHNEQFF.

The chain uses TRBV5-1 and TRBJ2-7; 7 nucleotides align to TRBD1. There are 17 residues in the CDR3. The trim removed 4 bases at V and 4 bases at J, leaving 17 bases unmatched. Germline lookup yields CDR1 SGHRS and CDR2 YFSETQ. CDR3 DNA: TGCGCCAGCAGCCTGGGTAGTCTGACAGGGTCGATATACGAGCAGTACTTC. It is translated as CASSLGSLTGSIYEQYF.

This chain joins TRBV7-9 and TRBJ2-3; the D gene is possibly TRBD2 (6 bases). This CDR3 comprises 13 residues. The V gene lost 4 bases and the J gene lost 5 bases, with 10 bases spanning the gap. Germline CDR1 reads SEHNR; CDR2 reads FQNEAQ (reference sequence). The CDR3 here is CASSSGDEDTQYF. CDR3 DNA sequence: TGTGCCAGCAGCTCGGGGGACGAAGATACGCAGTATTTT.

The J gene is TRBJ2-7, the V gene TRBV25-1, with TRBD1 matching 10 bases. With 4 bases clipped from V and 0 bases from J, the junction kept 0 bases outside the gene matches. From germline, CDR1 is MGHDK and CDR2 SYGVNS. The CDR3 covers 14 residues. The CDR3 loop is CASSGTGGSYEQYF. CDR3 DNA sequence: TGTGCCAGCAGTGGGACAGGGGGCTCCTACGAGCAGTACTTC.